This TCR beta chain appears in the sequencing data of a study of CD8 T cells in Susac syndrome. The junction had 12 bases not matched to a gene; V was cut back by 3 bases and J by 0 bases. CDR1 and CDR2 (germline): DFQATT, SNEGSKA (reference sequence). The CDR3 is made up of 17 amino acids. CD8+ and CD4+ blood T cells underwent TCR beta sequencing. The controls, all healthy donors, were matched for age and sex. The authors reverse transcribed about 0.45 to 1 ug RNA with random hexamers. One entry per CDR3 protein results from TCRdb running MiXCR on the immunoSEQ multiplex PCR reads. There are 150,000 to 200,000 distinct CDR3 sequences in the sample; about 95% occur only once, and roughly 0.14% lies in the top ten.

Sequencing was carried out using CD4+ T cells from PBMCs. This chain uses TRBV20-1 with TRBJ2-5; 8 nucleotides agree with TRBD2. The clonotype was recovered from a human donor in good health. As DNA, the CDR3 is TGCAGTGCTAGTGGACCTTCGAAGCGGGGGCACCAAGAGACCCAGTACTTC. Translation gives CSASGPSKRGHQETQYF.